This T cell receptor (beta chain) was sequenced in a study of cytomegalovirus exposure and HLA in healthy donors (dated by TCRdb to about 2017). Looking at the study overall: The roughly 670 repertoires of the first cohort and the approximately 110 validation repertoires were produced on the same platform, according to a later analysis. The study was designed to test whether signatures of past pathogen exposure could be identified by cataloging public T cell receptors. A separate validation cohort of 100 to 150 different subjects was used in addition to the roughly 670-subject first cohort. To predict cytomegalovirus infection status, the study combined high-throughput TCR immunosequencing, statistical association of individual TCRs with disease status, and machine learning.

For this clone: Its cognate antigen has yet to be identified. Nothing much larger sits one base from this clone, and base qualities are not available.

Library prep was done by the immunoSEQ multiplex PCR assay. On the study's bioinformatics: A statistical classification framework was built to diagnose cytomegalovirus status from the catalog of TCR beta chain sequences. The immuneACCESS repertoire file appears here via TCRdb, limited to in-frame rearrangements. These files lack a portion of the clones; in checked studies, under half of the deficit traces to unresolved V genes, and the cause of the others is not known. The V and J calls and clone size come from that table; D and trimming were worked out from the DNA. Counted in this sample were roughly 80,000 clones; around 90% of them appeared once. The leading ten clones occupy 2.1% of the sample. The study at large found these results: A total of roughly 160 TCR beta chains were listed by the study as associated with cytomegalovirus. While some public TCRs were present in many individuals, most TCR sequences turned up only very rarely across donors. It was suggested by the authors that the approach could potentially be generalized to other disease states and immunological phenotypes. The classifier was reported to diagnose cytomegalovirus status with high specificity and sensitivity in both the original and validation cohorts. In vitro tests confirmed that a few of the cytomegalovirus-associated TCR beta chains recognize cytomegalovirus antigens. The validation cohort had no HLA typing available for a later analysis, so co-occurrence within that cohort was assessed over all 120 or so repertoires. In a later analysis, TCRs clustered in the first cohort were found to also tend to co-occur in the 120 or so validation repertoires, with about 93% of cluster scores above 0.

The donors belonged to the validation cohort of over a hundred subjects, which was separate from the approximately 700-subject first cohort. The CDR1 and CDR2 encoded by the germline V gene are SGHNT and YENEEA. Trimming takes 3 bases off V and 4 bases off J; junction bases not matched to a gene: 6. The CDR3 runs 15 residues from the cysteine to the phenylalanine. Solely the CDR3 DNA is kept, with 45 bases framed from the first base. The chain is encoded by TRBV11-3 joined to TRBJ2-1, and 7 bases in between align with TRBD1. Sequenced sample: PBMCs. The source is a young man in good health and CMV-seronegative. The CDR3 protein: CASSLNRGIYNEQFF. In nucleotide form, the sequence is TGTGCCAGCAGCTTGAACAGGGGAATTTACAATGAGCAGTTCTTC.